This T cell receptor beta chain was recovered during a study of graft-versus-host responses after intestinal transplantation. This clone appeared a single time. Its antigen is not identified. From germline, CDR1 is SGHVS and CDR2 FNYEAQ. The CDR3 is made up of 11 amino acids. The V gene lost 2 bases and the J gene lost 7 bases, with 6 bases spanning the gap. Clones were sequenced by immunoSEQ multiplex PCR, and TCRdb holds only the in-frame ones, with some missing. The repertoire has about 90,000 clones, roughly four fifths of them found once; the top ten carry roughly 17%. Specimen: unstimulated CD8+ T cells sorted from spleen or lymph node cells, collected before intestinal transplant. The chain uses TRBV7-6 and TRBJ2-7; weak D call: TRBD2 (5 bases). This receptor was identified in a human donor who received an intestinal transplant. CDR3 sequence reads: CASSLPGEQYF. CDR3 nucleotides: TGTGCCAGCAGCTTACCGGGGGAGCAGTACTTC. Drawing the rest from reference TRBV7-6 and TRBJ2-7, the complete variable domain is GAGVSQSPRYKVTKRGQDVALRCDPISGHVSLYWYRQALGQGPEFLTYFNYEAQQDKSGLPNDRFSAERPEGSISTLTIQRTEQRDSAMYRCASSLPGEQYFGPGTRLTVT.